What follows are 19 T cell receptor beta chains derived from one specimen sequenced in a study of T cell changes during pregnancy in multiple sclerosis (dated by TCRdb to about 2019). Library preparation was by the immunoSEQ multiplex PCR assay. In its TCRdb copy, this immuneACCESS table keeps in-frame sequences only and misses some clones. Where compared with another copy, unresolved V genes explain less than half of these, and the others have no known cause. In this sample the table shows more than 45,000 clones, approximately 94% of which occur a single time. The ten largest clones add up to around 0.6% of the sample. The sequencing used CD4+ T cells from peripheral blood mononuclear cells, collected in the second trimester of pregnancy. These receptors were taken from a female donor with multiple sclerosis, enrolled in a pregnancy study.

The CDR3 here is CASSSPGTGGHEQYF. Here the CDR3 DNA reads TGTGCCAGCAGTTCACCCGGGACAGGGGGCCACGAGCAGTACTTC. This chain connects TRBV28 to TRBJ2-7, with 12 nucleotides matching TRBD1. The ends lost 4 bases at V and 5 bases at J; junction bases unmatched: 6. Germline CDR1 and CDR2: MDHEN and SYDVKM. The length of the CDR3 is 15 residues.

This rearrangement joins TRBV7-3 to TRBJ1-1; D is unclear. This CDR3 is 15 amino acids long. V was pared by 1 base and J by 1 base, with 10 bases between. Germline values: CDR1 SGHTA, CDR2 FQGTGA. CDR3 DNA: TGTGCCAGCAGCTTAAGTGGGCAGGAGAACACTGAAGCTTTCTTT. It translates to CASSLSGQENTEAFF.

The chain joins TRBV29-1 to TRBJ1-4; D ambiguous. V was shortened by 0 bases and J by 4 bases, with 12 bases between the two germline ends. This CDR3 comprises 15 residues. Germline assignment: CDR1 SQVTM and CDR2 ANQGSEA. CDR3 sequence (DNA): TGCAGCGTTGAAGATCGTAACAGTTATAATGAAAAACTGTTTTTT. It codes for CSVEDRNSYNEKLFF.

The chain joins TRBV4-3 to TRBJ1-4; no reliable D call. V lost 1 base to trimming and J lost 13 bases, with 13 bases between them. The CDR3 has 13 amino acids. Per germline, CDR1 LGHNA and CDR2 YSLEER. The CDR3 sequence is CASSQGPGFILFF. CDR3 nucleotide sequence: TGCGCCAGCAGCCAAGGGCCAGGCTTTATACTGTTTTTT.

This chain uses TRBV21-1 with TRBJ1-5. TRBV21-1 is noted as a pseudogene. The CDR3 loop spans 12 amino acids. Here the CDR3 DNA reads TGTGCCAGCAAATCGAGCAATCAGCCCCAGCATTTT. It is translated as CASKSSNQPQHF.

The V and J genes are TRBV25-1 and TRBJ1-4; D unclear. The V and J ends lost 4 bases and 8 bases respectively, with 17 bases between them. The CDR3 runs 15 residues. Germline V CDR1 and CDR2: MGHDK, SYGVNS. This CDR3 reads CASSGARGLSEKLFF. CDR3 coding DNA: TGTGCCAGCAGTGGGGCACGAGGGCTATCGGAAAAACTGTTTTTT. The complete variable domain, with remaining parts taken from reference TRBV25-1 and TRBJ1-4, reads EADIYQTPRYLVIGTGKKITLECSQTMGHDKMYWYQQDPGMELHLIHYSYGVNSTEKGDLSSESTVSRIRTEHFPLTLESARPSHTSQYLCASSGARGLSEKLFFGSGTQLSVL.

The chain couples TRBV15 to TRBJ2-1; 9 nucleotides align to TRBD1. CDR1 LNHNV and CDR2 YYDKDF come from the germline V gene (reference sequence). V shed 4 bases and J 3 bases; nucleotides not matched to a gene: 7. The CDR3 totals 16 residues. The CDR3 nucleotides are TGTGCCACCAGCAAGCGAGCGGGACAGGGCTACAATGAGCAGTTCTTC. Translating gives CATSKRAGQGYNEQFF.

This clone appeared a single time. The chain uses TRBV28 and TRBJ1-1; no firm D call. CDR1 is MDHEN, CDR2 SYDVKM, per germline. The CDR3 length is 14 residues. The ends were cut back, 2 bases at V and 1 base at J, with 8 bases in the middle. The CDR3 nucleotides read TGTGCCAGCAGTTTAGGGCAAAAGAACACTGAAGCTTTCTTT. This encodes CASSLGQKNTEAFF.

The chain combines TRBV6-6 with TRBJ2-1; 9 nucleotides match TRBD1. Germline CDR1 reads MNHNY; CDR2 reads SVGAGI (reference sequence). The V and J ends lost 7 bases and 10 bases, in that order; junction bases with no gene match: 11. The CDR3 is 14 residues long. The CDR3 protein is CASKNPGQGPEQFF. The CDR3 DNA is TGTGCCAGCAAAAACCCGGGACAGGGCCCCGAGCAGTTCTTC.

This rearrangement joins TRBV14 to TRBJ2-7; a possible D gene is TRBD2 (5 bases). The ends were cut back, 0 bases at V and 0 bases at J, with 12 bases in the middle. Germline V lookup: CDR1 SGHDN, CDR2 FVKESK. This CDR3 is built from 16 residues. CDR3 loop: CASSQEVGRGSYEQYF. CDR3 DNA sequence: TGTGCCAGCAGCCAAGAAGTTGGCCGGGGCTCCTACGAGCAGTACTTC.

This chain joins TRBV6-5 and TRBJ2-1, with 9 bases lining up with TRBD1. There are 14 residues in the CDR3. The V and J ends lost 9 bases and 7 bases, in that order; junction bases with no gene match: 10. From germline, CDR1 is MNHEY and CDR2 SVGAGI. The CDR3, as DNA: TGTGCCAGGGGCGCGGGACAGGGAAATAATGAGCAGTTCTTC. It codes for CARGAGQGNNEQFF.

The chain joins TRBV5-4 to TRBJ2-7, with D perhaps matching TRBD1 (6 bases). This CDR3 comprises 13 residues. V was pared by 5 bases and J by 3 bases, with 12 bases between. Germline V gives CDR1 SGHNT, CDR2 YYREEE (reference sequence). CDR3 region: CASSPVTGYEQYF. Here the CDR3 DNA reads TGTGCCAGCAGTCCGGTGACAGGCTACGAGCAGTACTTC. Full variable domain (missing parts from reference TRBV5-4 and TRBJ2-7): ETGVTQSPTHLIKTRGQQVTLRCSSQSGHNTVSWYQQALGQGPQFIFQYYREEENGRGNFPPRFSGLQFPNYSSELNVNALELDDSALYLCASSPVTGYEQYFGPGTRLTVT.

This clone has just one count. This rearrangement joins TRBV4-1 to TRBJ2-2; the D is unclear. Trimming pared 3 bases from V and 4 bases from J, leaving 15 bases between. CDR1 is MGHRA and CDR2 is YSYEKL in the germline V gene. There are 16 residues in the CDR3. CDR3 DNA: TGCGCCAGCAGCCAGGCCAACCTAGTCAGCACCGGGGAGCTGTTTTTT. Translating gives CASSQANLVSTGELFF.

The V and J genes are TRBV27 and TRBJ2-2, with 7 nucleotides matching TRBD2. The length of the CDR3 is 14 residues. V gave up 5 bases and J gave up 7 bases; unmatched junction bases: 7. Looked up from germline, CDR1 is MNHEY and CDR2 is SMNVEV (reference sequence). The CDR3 is CASSQAGVGGELFF. Written as DNA, the CDR3 is TGTGCCAGCAGTCAGGCGGGGGTGGGCGGGGAGCTGTTTTTT.

The chain has TRBV19 and TRBJ1-3; TRBD1 is a possible D gene (6 bases). The length of the CDR3 is 14 residues. The germline CDR1 and CDR2 sequences are LNHDA and SQIVND (reference sequence). Between the trimmed V and J ends, which lost 5 bases and 2 bases, there was a span of 10 bases. CDR3 sequence (DNA): TGTGCCAGTAGTCCCGAGGGGGCTGGAAACACCATATATTTT. Encoded protein: CASSPEGAGNTIYF.

This clone was observed a handful of times. The chain employs TRBV18 and TRBJ1-1; D remains ambiguous. Germline V lookup: CDR1 KGHSH, CDR2 LQKENI. The V end lost 3 bases, the J end lost 6 bases, and 11 bases lay between the germline ends. This CDR3 is 13 amino acids long. Here the CDR3 reads CASSPASGAEAFF. The CDR3, as DNA: TGTGCCAGCTCACCGGCGTCAGGCGCTGAAGCTTTCTTT. Combining the CDR3 with reference TRBV18 and TRBJ1-1 gives the whole variable domain NAGVMQNPRHLVRRRGQEARLRCSPMKGHSHVYWYRQLPEEGLKFMVYLQKENIIDESGMPKERFSAEFPKEGPSILRIQQVVRGDSAAYFCASSPASGAEAFFGQGTRLTVV.

The genes are TRBV5-4 and TRBJ1-2, with no clear D. The CDR3 covers 16 residues. CDR1 SGHNT and CDR2 YYREEE come from the germline V gene (reference sequence). Trimming pared 0 bases from V and 0 bases from J, leaving 12 bases between. The CDR3 is CASSLALSGSNYGYTF. CDR3 bases: TGTGCCAGCAGCTTGGCCCTGTCAGGTTCTAACTATGGCTACACCTTC.

The chain carries TRBV7-3 and TRBJ2-1, with a tentative D call TRBD2 (6 bases). V was shortened by 5 bases and J by 4 bases, with 15 bases between the two germline ends. From germline, CDR1 is SGHTA and CDR2 FQGTGA. This CDR3 spans 15 amino acids. CDR3 sequence: CASSASGLGYNEQFF. The CDR3 DNA is TGTGCCAGCAGCGCCTCGGGACTCGGATACAATGAGCAGTTCTTC.

This sequence joins TRBV5-5 and TRBJ1-6; possible D gene TRBD1, 6 bases. V lost 0 bases, J lost 7 bases, and 11 bases lay in between. The CDR3 loop spans 15 amino acids. Germline V lookup: CDR1 SGHKS, CDR2 YYEKEE (reference sequence). Here the CDR3 reads CASSLDGTTNSPLHF. The CDR3 nucleotides read TGTGCCAGCAGCTTGGACGGGACAACGAATTCACCCCTCCACTTT. The entire variable domain, with the rest obtained from reference TRBV5-5 and TRBJ1-6, is as follows: DAGVTQSPTHLIKTRGQQVTLRCSPISGHKSVSWYQQVLGQGPQFIFQYYEKEERGRGNFPDRFSARQFPNYSSELNVNALLLGDSALYLCASSLDGTTNSPLHFGNGTRLTVT.